The clone carrying this TCR beta chain was seen a single time. Its target is not known. The CDR3 is 15 amino acids. The V gene's germline CDR1 is SEHNR and CDR2 FQNEAQ (reference sequence). Trimming stripped 4 bases from V and 0 bases from J, with 10 bases between. This sample is drawn from a study of cytomegalovirus exposure and HLA in healthy donors. Overall study results and limits: Several of the most significant clusters were apparently associated with common viral pathogens in a later analysis. Presence/absence comparisons presumed near-even sequencing depth among donors. A later analysis reportedly found that, within productive TCRs, an Asian-associated ancestry cluster had fewer N-insertions than the mean observed across the 666 donors.

It was with 60 Vbeta and 13 Jbeta primers that the PCR ran. Only in-frame clones appear in the TCRdb table, and some are missing; sequencing was by immunoSEQ multiplex PCR. The data contain approximately 170,000 clones, around 72% of them singletons. Source material: PBMCs. The chain uses TRBV7-9 and TRBJ1-3; no firm D call. This clonotype was obtained from a man aged 50 to 59 in good health and CMV-seronegative. The CDR3 region is CASSYAGSSGNTIYF. In nucleotides, the CDR3 is TGTGCCAGCAGCTATGCGGGGAGCTCTGGAAACACCATATATTTT.